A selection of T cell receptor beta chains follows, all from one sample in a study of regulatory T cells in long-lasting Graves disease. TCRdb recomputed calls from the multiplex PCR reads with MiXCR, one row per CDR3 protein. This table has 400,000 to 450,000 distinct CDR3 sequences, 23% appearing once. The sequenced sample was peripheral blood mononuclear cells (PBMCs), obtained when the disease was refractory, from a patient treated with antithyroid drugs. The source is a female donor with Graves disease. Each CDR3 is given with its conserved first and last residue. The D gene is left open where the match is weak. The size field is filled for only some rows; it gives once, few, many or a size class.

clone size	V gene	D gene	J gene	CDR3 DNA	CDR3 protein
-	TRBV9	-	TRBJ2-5	TGTGCCAGCAGCGTAGCTGGAGGCAGGCTAGGGGAGACCCAGTACTTC	CASSVAGGRLGETQYF
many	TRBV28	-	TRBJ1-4	TGTGCCAGCAGCCTGGGTGGGACAACTAATGAGAAACTGTTTTTT	CASSLGGTTNEKLFF
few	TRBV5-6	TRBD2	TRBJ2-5	TGTGCCAGCAGCCCCCGTCAGATGGGGGGGGAGACCCAGTACTTC	CASSPRQMGGETQYF
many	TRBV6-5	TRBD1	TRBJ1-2	TGTGCCAGCAGTTACTCGAACCGCCTGGTCAGGGGGAAGGATGGCTACACCTTC	CASSYSNRLVRGKDGYTF
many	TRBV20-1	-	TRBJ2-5	TGCAGTGCTAGCGTCGACGGGGGGCGCCAAGAGACCCAGTACTTC	CSASVDGGRQETQYF
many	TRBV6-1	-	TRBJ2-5	TGTGCCAGCAGCTCACAGGGAACGGTGACCCAGTACTTC	CASSSQGTVTQYF
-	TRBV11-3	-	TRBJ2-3	TGTGCCAGCAGCTCACCATTATCAGATACGCAGTATTTT	CASSSPLSDTQYF
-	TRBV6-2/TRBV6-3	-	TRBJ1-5	TGTGCCAGCAGTTACTCCCATTCGGTTCAGCCCCAGCATTTT	CASSYSHSVQPQHF
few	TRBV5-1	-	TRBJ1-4	TGCGCCAGCAGCCGGGGGAATAATGAAAAACTGTTTTTT	CASSRGNNEKLFF
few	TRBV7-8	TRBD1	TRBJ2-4	TGTGCCAGCAGCTTAGTAAGGAGACAGGGTGGGAAAAACATTCAGTACTTC	CASSLVRRQGGKNIQYF
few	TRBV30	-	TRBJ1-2	TGTGCCTGGAGTCGGATATCTGGTAGTAATGGCTACACCTTC	CAWSRISGSNGYTF
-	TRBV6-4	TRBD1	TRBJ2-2	TGTGCCAGCAGTGACGGAGGGACAGGGGACACCGGGGAGCTGTTTTTT	CASSDGGTGDTGELFF
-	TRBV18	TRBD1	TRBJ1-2	TGTGCCAGCTCACCAATACCGGGACAGATGAAATATGGCTACACCTTC	CASSPIPGQMKYGYTF
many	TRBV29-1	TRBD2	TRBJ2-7	TGCAGCGTTAGTAACGGGAGGACATCCTACGAGCAGTACTTC	CSVSNGRTSYEQYF
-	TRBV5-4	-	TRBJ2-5	TGTGCCAGCAGCTCAACGGTGCTGAAAGAGACCCAGTACTTC	CASSSTVLKETQYF
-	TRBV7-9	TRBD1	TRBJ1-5	TGTGCCAGCAGCGATCAGACAGGGCCCAGCAATCAGCCCCAGCATTTT	CASSDQTGPSNQPQHF
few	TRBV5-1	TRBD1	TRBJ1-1	TGCGCCAGCAGCAGGGACAGGGAGGCTGAAGCTTTCTTT	CASSRDREAEAFF
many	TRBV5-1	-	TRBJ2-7	TGCGCCAGCAGCCCGCCGGAGCTTTTGGTGCAGTACTTC	CASSPPELLVQYF
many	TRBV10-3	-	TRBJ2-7	TGTGCCATCAGTGAGGCCCATGTGTCCTACGAGCAGTACTTC	CAISEAHVSYEQYF
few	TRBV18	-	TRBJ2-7	TGTGCCAGCTCACCAGGTCCGGGGGCCCCATACGAGCAGTACTTC	CASSPGPGAPYEQYF
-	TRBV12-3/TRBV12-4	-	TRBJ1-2	TGTGCCAGCAGTTTAGGTGCAGGGAATGGCTACACCTTC	CASSLGAGNGYTF
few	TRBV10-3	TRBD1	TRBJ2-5	TGTGCCATCAGTGAAAACGGGCAGGGGGCAGAGACCCAGTACTTC	CAISENGQGAETQYF
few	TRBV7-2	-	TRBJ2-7	TGTGCCAGCAGCCCAAGGGTCCGGACGCCTTACAGCTTC	CASSPRVRTPYSF
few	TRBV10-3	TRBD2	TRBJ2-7	TGTGCCATAAGCGCCCCTACTAGCGGGAGCCGGTACGAGCAGTACTTC	CAISAPTSGSRYEQYF
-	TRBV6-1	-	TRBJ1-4	TGTGCCAGCAGTGAAGCTGGACTGACAACTAATGAAAAACTGTTTTTT	CASSEAGLTTNEKLFF
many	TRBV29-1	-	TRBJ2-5	TGCAGCGTTGAAGGACGGGGACTGGTGGAGACCCAGTACTTC	CSVEGRGLVETQYF
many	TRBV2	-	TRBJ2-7	TGTGCCAGCAGTGACGGCGCGGAGGACGAGCAGTACTTC	CASSDGAEDEQYF
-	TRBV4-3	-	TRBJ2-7	TGCGCCAGCAGCCAAGCAGTAGGTAGTTACGAGCAGTACTTC	CASSQAVGSYEQYF
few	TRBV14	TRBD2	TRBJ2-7	TGTGCCAGCAGCCAAGATCTCGGGACTAGCGGGAGCAAGCAGTACTTC	CASSQDLGTSGSKQYF
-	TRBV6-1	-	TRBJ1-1	TGTGCCACGCCTGAGGGGGGCCCGGGCACTGAAGCTTTCTTT	CATPEGGPGTEAFF
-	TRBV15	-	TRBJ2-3	TGTGCCACCAGCAACTTAGCGGAGATCACAGATACGCAGTATTTT	CATSNLAEITDTQYF